Here is one T cell receptor beta chain with its context. The antigen is unknown. This sample was included in a study of pediatric ulcerative colitis. Study-level results: Repertoires came from total lymphocyte DNA, so rare subsets like regulatory T cells may be missed.

During colonoscopy, one to two rectal pinch biopsies were collected. Controls had normal endoscopy and no IBD diagnosis within a year. The J segment lost 6 bases and the V segment lost 2 bases, leaving 6 bases of the junction unmatched. This CDR3 has 14 amino acids. Germline V lookup: CDR1 MNHEY, CDR2 SVGAGI. TCRdb's table, derived via immunoSEQ multiplex PCR, lists solely in-frame clones and lacks some. Counted here are 10,000 to 12,000 clones, roughly four fifths occurring once; the ten biggest clones make up about 3.6%. The receptor's source is a girl aged 5-17 years who was a control in a study of pediatric ulcerative colitis. The specimen sequenced was gut tissue. This chain connects TRBV6-5 to TRBJ1-2; 7 bases line up with TRBD1. DNA of the CDR3: TGTGCCAGCAGTTACGATGGAGGGGGCGATGGCTACACCTTC. Its protein is CASSYDGGGDGYTF.